These 17 T cell receptor beta chains came from one sample sequenced in a study of human T cells and chemical hapten exposure (dated by TCRdb to about 2021). The library was prepared using RACE. The listed sequencing device is NextSeq 500. TCRdb applied fastp at Q25 and MiXCR to the public reads, then kept only in-frame beta chains. Identical CDR3 protein sequences are pooled into one entry, listed with their most common genes and DNA. The sample table shows tens of thousands of distinct CDR3 sequences, and about 9.3% are seen once. The ten largest clones add up to more than 1.1% of the sample. The sample's time point label is to be understood as: patch test 1, 2 weeks after DPC sensitization. The treatment or condition label corresponds to: therapeutic diphenylcyclopropenone sensitization with weekly scalp DPC. The sample in question was whole blood, obtained in connection with sensitization to the hapten diphenylcyclopropenone (DPC). Receptors were obtained from a woman aged 45-65 years with alopecia areata. Some clones in this sample may be carry-over from other donors' samples.

Details on this clonotype: One junction end disagrees with the germline gene, perhaps due to a read error. This chain uses TRBV12-3 or TRBV12-4 with TRBJ2-3; D ambiguous. The CDR3 length is 12 residues. The CDR3 region is CAGSPFTDTQYF. CDR3 DNA: TGTGCCGGCAGTCCTTTCACAGATACGCAGTATTTT.

CDR3 sequence (DNA): TGTGCCAGCAGTGAACGGGAGGGACAGCTCGCCGTCCTGACTTTC. This translates into CASSEREGQLAVLTF. The rearrangement joins TRBV6-1 to TRBJ2-6; possible D gene TRBD2, 8 bases. Trimming took 2 bases from V and 12 from J, leaving 17 bases between them. CDR3 length: 15 amino acids. Germline values: CDR1 MNHNS, CDR2 SASEGT.

This clonotype has a handful of counts. This chain links TRBV7-9 with TRBJ1-1; no reliable D call. In germline, CDR1 is SEHNR, CDR2 FQNEAQ (reference sequence). Trimming shortened V by 2 bases and J by 4 bases, and 8 bases separated the two germline ends. CDR3 length: 13 amino acids. CDR3 in amino acids: CASSLTVGTEAFF. The CDR3 nucleotides are TGTGCCAGCAGCTTAACGGTCGGCACTGAAGCTTTCTTT.

The rearrangement links TRBV12-3 or TRBV12-4 to TRBJ2-2; the D gene could be TRBD1 or TRBD2 (5 bases each). V shed 7 bases and J shed 4 bases, with 13 bases lying between them. The CDR3 totals 14 residues. DNA of the CDR3: TGTGCCAGCACCCCTTCGAGGGGCACCGGGGAGCTGTTTTTT. It codes for CASTPSRGTGELFF.

This clonotype was recorded at least ten times. The V gene is TRBV7-2, the J gene TRBJ2-5; D gene ambiguous. The V and J ends lost 6 bases and 5 bases respectively, with 7 bases between them. Germline CDR1 is SGHTA and CDR2 is FQGNSA. The length of the CDR3 is 11 residues. The CDR3 loop is CASSLKETQYF. CDR3 DNA sequence: TGTGCCAGCAGTTTAAAGGAGACCCAGTACTTC.

This chain connects TRBV6-5 to TRBJ1-6; D might be TRBD1 (5 bases). Germline lookup yields CDR1 MNHEY and CDR2 SVGAGI. Between the trimmed V and J ends, which lost 5 bases and 6 bases, there was a span of 8 bases. The CDR3 loop spans 13 amino acids. Here the CDR3 DNA reads TGTGCCAGCAGTGTCAGGGTTAATTCACCCCTCCACTTT. Protein sequence: CASSVRVNSPLHF.

The chain is built from TRBV18 and TRBJ1-1; no clear D. Per germline, CDR1 KGHSH and CDR2 LQKENI. This CDR3 region has 14 residues. Trimming cost V 4 bases and J 3 bases, with 12 bases left between them. CDR3 residues: CASSLVGTDTEAFF. The CDR3 DNA reads TGTGCCAGCTCACTGGTCGGTACCGACACTGAAGCTTTCTTT.

V gene TRBV12-3 or TRBV12-4 combines with J gene TRBJ2-4, with D uncertain. V was cut by 7 bases and J by 2 bases, with 12 bases left in between. The CDR3 consists of 14 residues. CDR3: CASKGFSTKNIQYF. The DNA of the CDR3 is TGTGCCAGCAAGGGTTTCTCAACCAAAAACATTCAGTACTTC.

This clonotype came up a few times. The rearrangement joins TRBV12-3 or TRBV12-4 to TRBJ2-1; TRBD2 matches 11 bases. This CDR3 spans 15 amino acids. V shed 7 bases, J shed 8 bases, and the junction held 10 bases outside the gene matches. The DNA for the CDR3 is TGTGCCAGCACCCTAGCGGGAGGACCCGAGGATGAGCAGTTCTTC. This encodes CASTLAGGPEDEQFF.

The table lists this clonotype with a few counts. The chain recombines TRBV6-2 or TRBV6-3 with TRBJ2-4; D tentatively fits TRBD1 or TRBD2 (5 bases each). Deletions cut 2 bases from V and 1 base from J, with 9 bases between. CDR1 MNHEY and CDR2 SVGEGT come from the germline V gene. The CDR3 extends over 15 amino acids. CDR3 nucleotides: TGTGCCAGCAGTTACGGGGGAACGGCCAAAAACATTCAGTACTTC. It codes for CASSYGGTAKNIQYF.

This clonotype was observed many times. The chain links TRBV5-1 to TRBJ2-2, with a tentative D call TRBD2 (5 bases). Between the trimmed V and J ends, which lost 0 bases and 6 bases, there was a span of 6 bases. CDR3 length: 13 residues. Per germline, CDR1 SGHRS and CDR2 YFSETQ. The CDR3 is CASSLDGAGELFF. The CDR3 nucleotides are TGCGCCAGCAGCTTGGACGGGGCCGGGGAGCTGTTTTTT.

This clonotype has only a few counts. The genes are TRBV20-1 and TRBJ1-3; perhaps TRBD1 as D (5 bases). V dropped 5 bases and J dropped 0 bases, with 11 bases sitting between them. From germline, CDR1 is DFQATT and CDR2 SNEGSKA (reference sequence). The CDR3 loop spans 14 amino acids. This CDR3 reads CSAETGFSGNTIYF. The CDR3 DNA reads TGCAGTGCTGAAACAGGATTCTCTGGAAACACCATATATTTT.

The J gene is TRBJ1-5, the V gene TRBV28; no firm D call. Trimming left V 3 bases short and J 6 bases short, with 6 bases between. The CDR3 loop spans 12 amino acids. Germline lookup yields CDR1 MDHEN and CDR2 SYDVKM. CDR3 amino acids: CASSFRTQPQHF. In nucleotides, the CDR3 is TGTGCCAGCAGTTTTAGGACTCAGCCCCAGCATTTT.

A few counts support this clonotype. V usage is TRBV11-2 and J usage is TRBJ2-3, with TRBD2 matching over 10 bases. The CDR3 extends over 17 amino acids. Per germline, CDR1 SGHAT and CDR2 FQNNGV. Losses at the gene ends were 3 bases for V and 1 base for J; bases not matched to a gene: 7. Written as DNA, the CDR3 is TGTGCCAGCAGCTTGAACGCAGCGGGAGGGGGCACAGATACGCAGTATTTT. It yields the protein CASSLNAAGGGTDTQYF.

J is TRBJ2-2 and V is TRBV11-2, with D unclear. From germline, CDR1 is SGHAT and CDR2 FQNNGV. V was shortened by 4 bases and J by 0 bases, with 3 bases between the two germline ends. This CDR3 is built from 13 residues. CDR3 sequence: CASSSTNTGELFF. The CDR3 DNA reads as TGTGCCAGCAGCTCAACGAACACCGGGGAGCTGTTTTTT.

This clonotype was recorded at least ten times. The chain links TRBV5-1 to TRBJ1-6; 9 bases map to TRBD1. CDR3 size: 15 residues. Germline V CDR1 and CDR2: SGHRS, YFSETQ. V lost 4 bases, J lost 6 bases, and 5 bases stayed unmatched. CDR3 bases: TGCGCCAGCAGCCCATGGACAGGGGTTAATTCACCCCTCCACTTT. This gives the protein CASSPWTGVNSPLHF.

This clonotype was counted at least ten times. The rearrangement uses TRBV10-3 and TRBJ2-1; possibly TRBD1 for D (6 bases). The germline V gene has CDR1 ENHRY and CDR2 SYGVKD. Trimming removed 7 bases from V and 5 bases from J, with 6 bases in between. The CDR3 covers 11 residues. Written as DNA, the CDR3 is TGTGCCATCAACAGGGACAATGAGCAGTTCTTC. It yields the protein CAINRDNEQFF.